This is a list of T cell receptor beta chains from one sample in a study of monozygotic twins with inflammatory bowel disease. TCRdb re-called the 5' RACE reads and shows each CDR3 protein once, DNA omitted. The table lists about 300,000 distinct CDR3 sequences, with roughly 5.2% in the top ten. What was sequenced was blood. The origin of the receptors is a human donor with ulcerative colitis or Crohn's disease, or a healthy co-twin of an affected twin (not recorded which). Each CDR3 is given with its conserved first and last residue. Each record gives: V gene, J gene, CDR3 protein.

V gene: TRBV28; J gene: TRBJ2-1; CDR3 protein: CASNLAGGDYNEQFF
V gene: TRBV7-2; J gene: TRBJ2-3; CDR3 protein: CASKRRGADTQYF
V gene: TRBV15; J gene: TRBJ2-5; CDR3 protein: CATSRGSETQYF
V gene: TRBV20-1; J gene: TRBJ2-2; CDR3 protein: CSAGEAGLAIRTGELFF
V gene: TRBV19; J gene: TRBJ1-5; CDR3 protein: CASSFSAGTERQPQHF
V gene: TRBV15; J gene: TRBJ2-1; CDR3 protein: CATSRDYGTSSLYNEQFF
V gene: TRBV20-1; J gene: TRBJ1-5; CDR3 protein: CSAEGQGAVQPQHF
V gene: TRBV7-8; J gene: TRBJ1-1; CDR3 protein: CASSFRPPPTEAFF
V gene: TRBV5-4; J gene: TRBJ1-6; CDR3 protein: CASSIQGVQHSPLHF
V gene: TRBV7-2; J gene: TRBJ2-2; CDR3 protein: CASSTKTAGELFF
V gene: TRBV7-9; J gene: TRBJ2-2; CDR3 protein: CASSLEGAGELFF
V gene: TRBV5-8; J gene: TRBJ2-2; CDR3 protein: CASSRRKIRDTGTGELFF
V gene: TRBV7-2; J gene: TRBJ2-7; CDR3 protein: CASSLVVRVGPTYEQYF
V gene: TRBV4-3; J gene: TRBJ2-7; CDR3 protein: CASSQGQGNYEQYF
V gene: TRBV11-2; J gene: TRBJ2-7; CDR3 protein: CASSLVWGVDYEQYF
V gene: TRBV4-3; J gene: TRBJ2-5; CDR3 protein: CASSPDGARSETQYF
V gene: TRBV9; J gene: TRBJ1-3; CDR3 protein: CASSGGTAGNTIYF
V gene: TRBV30; J gene: TRBJ1-5; CDR3 protein: CAWSQGTNQPQHF
V gene: TRBV20-1; J gene: TRBJ1-5; CDR3 protein: CSARDLGGQPQHF
V gene: TRBV2; J gene: TRBJ2-7; CDR3 protein: CASSEDLDRQYF
V gene: TRBV4-3; J gene: TRBJ2-7; CDR3 protein: CASSPGVGSSYEQYF
V gene: TRBV5-1; J gene: TRBJ1-2; CDR3 protein: CASSVTQDGYTF
V gene: TRBV29-1; J gene: TRBJ2-7; CDR3 protein: CSVERDYEQYF
V gene: TRBV13; J gene: TRBJ2-7; CDR3 protein: CASKRSTTNYEQYF
V gene: TRBV6-2/TRBV6-3; J gene: TRBJ2-5; CDR3 protein: CASRKIDGNQETQYF
V gene: TRBV6-1; J gene: TRBJ2-4; CDR3 protein: CASSEAQVTNIQYF
V gene: TRBV5-1; J gene: TRBJ2-5; CDR3 protein: CASRVGTGGLTQYF
V gene: TRBV6-5; J gene: TRBJ2-5; CDR3 protein: CASSYAAVGETQYF
V gene: TRBV9; J gene: TRBJ2-2; CDR3 protein: CASSVDVGGKGSGELFF
V gene: TRBV4-3; J gene: TRBJ2-2; CDR3 protein: CASSHLTGANTGELFF
V gene: TRBV5-1; J gene: TRBJ1-1; CDR3 protein: CASSLDRVGDTEAFF
V gene: TRBV30; J gene: TRBJ2-2; CDR3 protein: CAWINAGELFF
V gene: TRBV28; J gene: TRBJ2-7; CDR3 protein: CASSPREEQYF
V gene: TRBV20-1; J gene: TRBJ1-2; CDR3 protein: CSAPRTANYGYTF
V gene: TRBV12-3/TRBV12-4; J gene: TRBJ2-5; CDR3 protein: CASSLRTSDFGTQYF
V gene: TRBV12-3/TRBV12-4; J gene: TRBJ2-7; CDR3 protein: CASSFYRPYEQYF
V gene: TRBV5-6; J gene: TRBJ2-7; CDR3 protein: CASSGVLYAYEQYF
V gene: TRBV28; J gene: TRBJ1-4; CDR3 protein: CASSFGAPGRNNEKLFF
V gene: TRBV29-1; J gene: TRBJ1-2; CDR3 protein: CSVEASRMAWGYTF
V gene: TRBV28; J gene: TRBJ2-1; CDR3 protein: CASSLSLDGRRGKDDEQFF
V gene: TRBV9; J gene: TRBJ2-2; CDR3 protein: CASSVGGWGELFF
V gene: TRBV25-1; J gene: TRBJ2-2; CDR3 protein: CATTWEGGTGELFF
V gene: TRBV5-1; J gene: TRBJ1-5; CDR3 protein: CASSLVGGGPNQPQHF
V gene: TRBV27; J gene: TRBJ1-4; CDR3 protein: CASSERGEKLFF
V gene: TRBV11-2; J gene: TRBJ2-7; CDR3 protein: CASQTPGDYEQYF